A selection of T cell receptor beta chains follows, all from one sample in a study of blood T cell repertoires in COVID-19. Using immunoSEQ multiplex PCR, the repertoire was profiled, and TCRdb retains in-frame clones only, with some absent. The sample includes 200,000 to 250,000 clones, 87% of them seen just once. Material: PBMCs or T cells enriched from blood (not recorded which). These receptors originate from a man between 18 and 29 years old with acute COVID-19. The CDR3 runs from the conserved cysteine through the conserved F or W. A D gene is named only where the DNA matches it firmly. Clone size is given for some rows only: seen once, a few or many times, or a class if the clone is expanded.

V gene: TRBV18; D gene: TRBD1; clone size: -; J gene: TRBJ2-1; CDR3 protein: CASSPGGQIYNEQFF; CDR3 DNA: TGTGCCAGCTCACCAGGGGGACAGATATACAATGAGCAGTTCTTC
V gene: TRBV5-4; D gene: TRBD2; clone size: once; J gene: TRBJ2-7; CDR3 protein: CASRQGLAGGNEQYF; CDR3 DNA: TGTGCCAGCAGGCAAGGACTAGCGGGAGGTAACGAGCAGTACTTC
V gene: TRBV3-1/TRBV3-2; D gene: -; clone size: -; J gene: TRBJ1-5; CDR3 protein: CASSQDGGGNQPQHF; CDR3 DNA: TGTGCCAGCAGCCAAGATGGAGGGGGCAATCAGCCCCAGCATTTT
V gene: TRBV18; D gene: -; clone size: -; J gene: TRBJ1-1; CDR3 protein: CASSPEGGGRTEAFF; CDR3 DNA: TGTGCCAGCTCACCAGAAGGCGGGGGAAGGACTGAAGCTTTCTTT
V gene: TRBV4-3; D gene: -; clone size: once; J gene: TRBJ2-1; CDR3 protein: CASSQMSGMDNEQFF; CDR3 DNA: TGCGCCAGCAGCCAAATGTCCGGGATGGACAATGAGCAGTTCTTC
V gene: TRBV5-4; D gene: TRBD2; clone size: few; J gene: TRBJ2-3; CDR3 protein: CASSPKGFAGAADTQYF; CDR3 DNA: TGTGCCAGCAGCCCCAAAGGTTTTGCGGGAGCGGCAGATACGCAGTATTTT
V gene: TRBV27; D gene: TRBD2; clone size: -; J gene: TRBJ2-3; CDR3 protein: CASSLAGVPDTQYF; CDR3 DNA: TGTGCCAGCAGTTTAGCGGGAGTCCCCGATACGCAGTATTTT
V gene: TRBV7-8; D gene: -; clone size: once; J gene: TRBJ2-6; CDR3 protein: CASSLGVGGPGANVLTF; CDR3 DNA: TGTGCCAGCAGCTTAGGAGTGGGGGGGCCTGGGGCCAACGTCCTGACTTTC
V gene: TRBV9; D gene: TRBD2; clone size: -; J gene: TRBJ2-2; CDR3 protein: CASSGKLAGGENTGELFF; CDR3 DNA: TGTGCCAGCAGCGGTAAACTAGCGGGAGGGGAGAACACCGGGGAGCTGTTTTTT
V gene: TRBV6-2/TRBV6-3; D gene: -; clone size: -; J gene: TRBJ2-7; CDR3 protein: CASSYETYEQYF; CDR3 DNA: TGTGCCAGCAGTTACGAGACCTACGAGCAGTACTTC
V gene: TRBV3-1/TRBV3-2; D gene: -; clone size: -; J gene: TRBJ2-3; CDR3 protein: CASSHRAAGPLTDTQYF; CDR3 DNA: TGTGCCAGCAGCCACAGAGCGGCGGGACCCCTCACAGATACGCAGTATTTT
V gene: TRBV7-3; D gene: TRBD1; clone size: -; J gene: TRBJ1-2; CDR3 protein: CASSPAVGTGDGYTF; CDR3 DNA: TGTGCCAGCAGCCCAGCGGTAGGGACAGGGGACGGCTACACCTTC
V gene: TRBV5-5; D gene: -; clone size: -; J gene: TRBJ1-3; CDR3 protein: CASSPGSSGNTIYF; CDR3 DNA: TGTGCCAGCAGCCCGGGGAGCTCTGGAAACACCATATATTTT
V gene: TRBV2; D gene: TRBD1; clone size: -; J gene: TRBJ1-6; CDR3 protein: CASRRQGSSYNSPLHF; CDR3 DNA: TGTGCCAGCAGAAGACAGGGTAGCTCCTATAATTCACCCCTCCACTTT